The rows below give T cell receptor beta chains drawn from one sample of a study of CD8+ T cells in alopecia areata. Profiled with immunoSEQ multiplex PCR; TCRdb holds only in-frame clones, not every one. The table shows some 110,000 clones, with less than 70% occurring only once. Sequenced: CD4+ T cells sorted from blood. Every receptor here comes from a human donor in good health. Both conserved end residues are part of each CDR3. The order of the fields is CDR3 length, D gene, clone size, J gene, V gene, CDR3 protein, CDR3 DNA. D genes are given only for firm matches. The size entry is marked missing in some rows and otherwise reads once, few, many or a size class.

11 NA NA TRBJ2-1 TRBV2 CASSPAIEQFF TGTGCCAGCAGTCCAGCGATTGAGCAGTTCTTC
16 TRBD1 few TRBJ1-1 TRBV7-2 CASSLRQGAWNTEAFF TGTGCCAGCAGCTTACGACAGGGGGCATGGAACACTGAAGCTTTCTTT
12 NA NA TRBJ1-6 TRBV2 CASSKPNSPLHF TGTGCCAGCAGTAAACCTAATTCACCCCTCCACTTT
15 TRBD2 few TRBJ2-7 TRBV5-6 CASSPYPTSGGEQYF TGTGCCAGCAGCCCCTACCCGACTAGCGGGGGAGAGCAGTACTTC
14 NA NA TRBJ1-2 TRBV18 CASSPIGVGDGYTF TGTGCCAGCTCACCCATAGGGGTCGGAGATGGCTACACCTTC
13 NA once TRBJ2-3 TRBV29-1 CSVEAGSKDTQYF TGCAGCGTCGAGGCCGGGAGTAAAGATACGCAGTATTTT
13 NA NA TRBJ1-1 TRBV4-1 CASSRQKNTEAFF TGCGCCAGCAGCCGACAGAAGAACACTGAAGCTTTCTTT
14 NA NA TRBJ2-5 TRBV30 CAWRRQGGQETQYF TGTGCCTGGAGGCGGCAGGGGGGTCAAGAGACCCAGTACTTC
12 NA NA TRBJ1-6 TRBV19 CASSQGVFPLHF TGTGCCAGTAGCCAAGGGGTCTTTCCCCTCCACTTT
11 NA NA TRBJ2-3 TRBV20-1 CSADWEGLPYF TGCAGTGCGGACTGGGAAGGTCTCCCGTATTTT
14 NA NA TRBJ2-1 TRBV30 CACERLSSYNEQFF TGTGCCTGCGAACGTCTCAGCTCCTACAATGAGCAGTTCTTC
15 TRBD2 NA TRBJ2-2 TRBV19 CASSRTGTMTGELFF TGTGCCAGTAGTAGGACCGGGACTATGACCGGGGAGCTGTTTTTT
14 TRBD2 NA TRBJ2-3 TRBV13 CASSHIGGGDTQYF TGTGCCAGCAGCCATATCGGCGGGGGGGATACGCAGTATTTT
17 TRBD2 NA TRBJ2-7 TRBV5-6 CASSPRRIAGFSHEQYF TGTGCCAGCAGCCCCCGCCGGATAGCGGGATTTAGCCACGAGCAGTACTTC
12 NA NA TRBJ1-4 TRBV5-1 CASSIRGEKLFF TGCGCCAGCAGCATTCGGGGCGAAAAACTGTTTTTT
14 TRBD1 few TRBJ1-2 TRBV4-1 CASSQEDRLEGYTF TGCGCCAGCAGCCAAGAGGACAGGCTGGAAGGCTACACCTTC